The rows below give T cell receptor beta chains drawn from one sample of a study of shared T cell receptors in the human thymus. Sequenced by immunoSEQ multiplex PCR; TCRdb stores in-frame clones only, minus some. The sample yields 500,000 to 550,000 clones, 75% to 85% seen once. These sequences were also reported in another study, on human thymus T cells.

Specimen: thymocytes. The receptor set was obtained from a boy younger than two with a congenital heart defect. The CDR3 runs from the conserved cysteine through the conserved F or W. The order of the fields is CDR3 length, D gene, clone size, V gene, J gene, CDR3 DNA, CDR3 protein. D genes are given only for firm matches. Expanded clones get a size class; other rows say once, few or many, or leave the size out.

cdr3_length: 14
d_call: TRBD1
clone_size: -
v_call: TRBV18
j_call: TRBJ1-2
cdr3_nt: TGTGCCAGCTCACCATACGACAGGGGATTTGGCTACACCTTC
cdr3_aa: CASSPYDRGFGYTF

cdr3_length: 14
d_call: TRBD2
clone_size: -
v_call: TRBV29-1
j_call: TRBJ2-7
cdr3_nt: TGCAGCGTTGGGGGAGGACTAGCTCTCTACGAGCAGTACTTC
cdr3_aa: CSVGGGLALYEQYF

cdr3_length: 21
d_call: TRBD2
clone_size: -
v_call: TRBV7-3
j_call: TRBJ2-1
cdr3_nt: TGTGCCAGCAGCTTAAAAGGGAGTAGGCTAGCGGGAGGGGCCGAAGGGGATGAGCAGTTCTTC
cdr3_aa: CASSLKGSRLAGGAEGDEQFF

cdr3_length: 15
d_call: -
clone_size: -
v_call: TRBV7-3
j_call: TRBJ1-1
cdr3_nt: TGTGCCAGCAGCTTCACGCGGGGTCTAGCCACTGAAGCTTTCTTT
cdr3_aa: CASSFTRGLATEAFF

cdr3_length: 17
d_call: TRBD2
clone_size: -
v_call: TRBV14
j_call: TRBJ2-1
cdr3_nt: TGTGCCAGCAGCCAAGATCAAGGGCTAGCGGCGGGTGATGAGCAGTTCTTC
cdr3_aa: CASSQDQGLAAGDEQFF

cdr3_length: 18
d_call: TRBD1
clone_size: -
v_call: TRBV5-6
j_call: TRBJ1-1
cdr3_nt: TGTGCCAGCAGCTGGAGGGACAGGGGGCGATTGGCAGGGACTGAAGCTTTCTTT
cdr3_aa: CASSWRDRGRLAGTEAFF

cdr3_length: 15
d_call: TRBD1
clone_size: -
v_call: TRBV11-3
j_call: TRBJ2-7
cdr3_nt: TGTGCCAGCAGCCCCCACGGGACAGGCTCCTACGAGCAGTACTTC
cdr3_aa: CASSPHGTGSYEQYF

cdr3_length: 16
d_call: TRBD2
clone_size: -
v_call: TRBV6-4
j_call: TRBJ2-7
cdr3_nt: TGTGCCAGCAGTGACTCGGCTGGCGGGAGCCCGTACGAGCAGTACTTC
cdr3_aa: CASSDSAGGSPYEQYF

cdr3_length: 14
d_call: -
clone_size: -
v_call: TRBV12-5
j_call: TRBJ2-3
cdr3_nt: TGTGCTAGTGGTTTGTCGCGAGCCACAGATACGCAGTATTTT
cdr3_aa: CASGLSRATDTQYF

cdr3_length: 15
d_call: -
clone_size: -
v_call: TRBV28
j_call: TRBJ2-5
cdr3_nt: TGTGCCAGCAGTCCTCCCGGGGAACCACAAGAGACCCAGTACTTC
cdr3_aa: CASSPPGEPQETQYF

cdr3_length: 14
d_call: TRBD2
clone_size: once
v_call: TRBV30
j_call: TRBJ2-2
cdr3_nt: TGTGCCTGGAGGCCCCGTCTAGCGGGCGGGGAGCTGTTTTTT
cdr3_aa: CAWRPRLAGGELFF

cdr3_length: 17
d_call: TRBD2
clone_size: -
v_call: TRBV4-3
j_call: TRBJ2-3
cdr3_nt: TGCGCCAGCAGCCAGGCCGCCCTAGCGGACCACACAGATACGCAGTATTTT
cdr3_aa: CASSQAALADHTDTQYF

cdr3_length: 19
d_call: TRBD2
clone_size: -
v_call: TRBV28
j_call: TRBJ2-2
cdr3_nt: TGTGCCAGCAGCCCTGGACAGGGCACTAGCGGGAGGGCCGTCGGGGAGCTGTTTTTT
cdr3_aa: CASSPGQGTSGRAVGELFF

cdr3_length: 15
d_call: -
clone_size: -
v_call: TRBV14
j_call: TRBJ1-1
cdr3_nt: TGTGCCAGCAGCCAAGAGAGGGATACGAACACTGAAGCTTTCTTT
cdr3_aa: CASSQERDTNTEAFF

cdr3_length: 13
d_call: TRBD1
clone_size: few
v_call: TRBV30
j_call: TRBJ1-6
cdr3_nt: TGTGCCTGGAGCCCCGACAGGGGAGGGGCCCTCCACTTT
cdr3_aa: CAWSPDRGGALHF

cdr3_length: 17
d_call: -
clone_size: -
v_call: TRBV11-2
j_call: TRBJ2-3
cdr3_nt: TGTGCCAGCAGCTTGCCAGTGTCCGGGACTCTCACAGATACGCAGTATTTT
cdr3_aa: CASSLPVSGTLTDTQYF

cdr3_length: 14
d_call: -
clone_size: -
v_call: TRBV19
j_call: TRBJ2-1
cdr3_nt: TGTGCCAGTAACGGGGAATCACCCTACAATGAGCAGTTCTTC
cdr3_aa: CASNGESPYNEQFF

cdr3_length: 13
d_call: -
clone_size: -
v_call: TRBV7-7
j_call: TRBJ2-7
cdr3_nt: TGTGCTAGCAGCCAGGGACATTCGGCCGAGCAGTACTTC
cdr3_aa: CASSQGHSAEQYF

cdr3_length: 13
d_call: TRBD2
clone_size: -
v_call: TRBV10-1
j_call: TRBJ2-3
cdr3_nt: TGCGCCACCCCGGGAGGGCCCACAGATACGCAGTATTTT
cdr3_aa: CATPGGPTDTQYF

cdr3_length: 17
d_call: TRBD2
clone_size: -
v_call: TRBV12-5
j_call: TRBJ2-3
cdr3_nt: TGTGCTAGTGGTTTGGAGGGACTAGCGGCTTTCACAGATACGCAGTATTTT
cdr3_aa: CASGLEGLAAFTDTQYF

cdr3_length: 13
d_call: TRBD2
clone_size: -
v_call: TRBV2
j_call: TRBJ2-1
cdr3_nt: TGTGCCAGCAGTGATACTAGCGGGGGTTCTCAGTTCTTC
cdr3_aa: CASSDTSGGSQFF

cdr3_length: 16
d_call: -
clone_size: -
v_call: TRBV4-3
j_call: TRBJ1-2
cdr3_nt: TGCGCCAGCAGCCAAGATAAGGGGTTAGCTAACTATGGCTACACCTTC
cdr3_aa: CASSQDKGLANYGYTF

cdr3_length: 13
d_call: -
clone_size: -
v_call: TRBV5-1
j_call: TRBJ2-7
cdr3_nt: TGCGCCAGCAGCCCTCGGGTGCCCTACGAGCAGTACTTC
cdr3_aa: CASSPRVPYEQYF

cdr3_length: 13
d_call: -
clone_size: -
v_call: TRBV29-1
j_call: TRBJ2-5
cdr3_nt: TGCAGCGTTGCCACAGAAGGCCGAGAGACCCAGTACTTC
cdr3_aa: CSVATEGRETQYF

cdr3_length: 20
d_call: TRBD1
clone_size: -
v_call: TRBV11-3
j_call: TRBJ1-4
cdr3_nt: TGTGCCAGCAGCTTAGCCGTGGGACGGGACAGGGGCACAACTAATGAAAAACTGTTTTTT
cdr3_aa: CASSLAVGRDRGTTNEKLFF

cdr3_length: 17
d_call: -
clone_size: -
v_call: TRBV25-1
j_call: TRBJ2-5
cdr3_nt: TGTGCCAGCAGTGAATGCCGGAGCGGGCCACTCCAAGAGACCCAGTACTTC
cdr3_aa: CASSECRSGPLQETQYF

cdr3_length: 17
d_call: TRBD2
clone_size: -
v_call: TRBV7-9
j_call: TRBJ2-5
cdr3_nt: TGTGCCAGCAGCTTACGGGTACTAGCGGGAGGGGGAGAGACCCAGTACTTC
cdr3_aa: CASSLRVLAGGGETQYF

cdr3_length: 16
d_call: -
clone_size: -
v_call: TRBV14
j_call: TRBJ2-7
cdr3_nt: TGTGCCAGCAGCCAAGAATGCCCAGGTCCTACCTACGAGCAGTACTTC
cdr3_aa: CASSQECPGPTYEQYF

cdr3_length: 15
d_call: -
clone_size: -
v_call: TRBV6-1
j_call: TRBJ2-1
cdr3_nt: TGTGCCAGCAGTGGGCAGGGTCACTCGGCAACTTGGCAGTTCTTC
cdr3_aa: CASSGQGHSATWQFF

cdr3_length: 18
d_call: -
clone_size: -
v_call: TRBV12-1
j_call: TRBJ2-3
cdr3_nt: TGTGCCAGCAGCTCCTGTGGTCGTGGGCGGGGGACGATAGATACGCAGTATTTT
cdr3_aa: CASSSCGRGRGTIDTQYF

cdr3_length: 16
d_call: -
clone_size: -
v_call: TRBV6-6
j_call: TRBJ2-4
cdr3_nt: TGTGCCAGCAGTCCACCCCCCATTGACGGCGCGGACATTCAGTACTTC
cdr3_aa: CASSPPPIDGADIQYF

cdr3_length: 14
d_call: TRBD1
clone_size: -
v_call: TRBV19
j_call: TRBJ1-2
cdr3_nt: TGTGCCAGTAGGGGACAGTTAGCTAACTATGGCTACACCTTC
cdr3_aa: CASRGQLANYGYTF

cdr3_length: 21
d_call: TRBD2
clone_size: -
v_call: TRBV5-1
j_call: TRBJ2-7
cdr3_nt: TGCGCCAGCAGCTTGGTCTTCGCTCGTAGCGGGAGGGCCACGGTACTCTACGAGCAGTACTTC
cdr3_aa: CASSLVFARSGRATVLYEQYF

cdr3_length: 17
d_call: TRBD1
clone_size: few
v_call: TRBV7-9
j_call: TRBJ1-1
cdr3_nt: TGTGCCAGCAGCTTAGTAGAACAGGGGGCGCAGGACACTGAAGCTTTCTTT
cdr3_aa: CASSLVEQGAQDTEAFF

cdr3_length: 15
d_call: -
clone_size: -
v_call: TRBV14
j_call: TRBJ2-7
cdr3_nt: TGTGCCAGCAGCCCAACGACTCCGACAGACTACGAGCAGTACTTC
cdr3_aa: CASSPTTPTDYEQYF

cdr3_length: 15
d_call: TRBD1
clone_size: -
v_call: TRBV6-4
j_call: TRBJ1-2
cdr3_nt: TGTGCCAGCAGTGAGTTCCAGGACAGGGACTATGGCTACACCTTC
cdr3_aa: CASSEFQDRDYGYTF

cdr3_length: 10
d_call: -
clone_size: once
v_call: TRBV20-1
j_call: TRBJ2-3
cdr3_nt: TGCAGTGCTTCTGCAGATACGCAGTATTTT
cdr3_aa: CSASADTQYF

cdr3_length: 13
d_call: -
clone_size: -
v_call: TRBV4-1
j_call: TRBJ2-5
cdr3_nt: TGCGCCAGCAGCCGGCCACCTTGGGAGACCCAGTACTTC
cdr3_aa: CASSRPPWETQYF

cdr3_length: 16
d_call: TRBD1
clone_size: -
v_call: TRBV9
j_call: TRBJ2-1
cdr3_nt: TGTGCCAGCAGCGTAGGGGGACAGGGAGTGATCAATGAGCAGTTCTTC
cdr3_aa: CASSVGGQGVINEQFF

cdr3_length: 18
d_call: TRBD2
clone_size: -
v_call: TRBV4-3
j_call: TRBJ2-1
cdr3_nt: TGCGCCAGCAGCCAAGACCTACAGCGGGAGAGTTGCCACAATGAGCAGTTCTTC
cdr3_aa: CASSQDLQRESCHNEQFF

cdr3_length: 14
d_call: -
clone_size: once
v_call: TRBV14
j_call: TRBJ1-1
cdr3_nt: TGTGCCAGCAGCCAAGTAGCGTGGGGCACTGAAGCTTTCTTT
cdr3_aa: CASSQVAWGTEAFF

cdr3_length: 11
d_call: -
clone_size: -
v_call: TRBV28
j_call: TRBJ1-1
cdr3_nt: TGTGCCAGCAGTTTAAGGGGTTCTACTTTCTTT
cdr3_aa: CASSLRGSTFF

cdr3_length: 17
d_call: -
clone_size: once
v_call: TRBV6-1
j_call: TRBJ2-7
cdr3_nt: TGTGCCAGCAGCGAATCACACGCGGCACTTGCAACCTACGAGCAGTACTTC
cdr3_aa: CASSESHAALATYEQYF

cdr3_length: 14
d_call: -
clone_size: once
v_call: TRBV7-2
j_call: TRBJ1-1
cdr3_nt: TGTGCCAGCAGCTTAGTGGTTGGACACGAGGAGGCTTTCTTT
cdr3_aa: CASSLVVGHEEAFF

cdr3_length: 16
d_call: TRBD2
clone_size: -
v_call: TRBV5-8
j_call: TRBJ2-7
cdr3_nt: TGTGCCAGCAGCTCACTAGCGGGACCCCCTGAGGGGGAGCAGTACTTC
cdr3_aa: CASSSLAGPPEGEQYF

cdr3_length: 14
d_call: -
clone_size: -
v_call: TRBV7-2
j_call: TRBJ2-3
cdr3_nt: TGTGCCAGCAGCTTAGGGTTGATTAGAGATACGCAGTATTTT
cdr3_aa: CASSLGLIRDTQYF

cdr3_length: 14
d_call: TRBD1
clone_size: -
v_call: TRBV6-5
j_call: TRBJ2-7
cdr3_nt: TGTGCCAGCAAAAGGGACAGAGAATCCTACGAGCAGTACTTC
cdr3_aa: CASKRDRESYEQYF

cdr3_length: 13
d_call: -
clone_size: -
v_call: TRBV7-2
j_call: TRBJ1-5
cdr3_nt: TGTGCCAGCAGCTTAGTCGGGGTGCAGCCCCAGCATTTT
cdr3_aa: CASSLVGVQPQHF

cdr3_length: 14
d_call: TRBD1
clone_size: -
v_call: TRBV4-1
j_call: TRBJ1-1
cdr3_nt: TGCGCCAGCAGCCACCGGACAGGGGGGACTGAAGCTTTCTTT
cdr3_aa: CASSHRTGGTEAFF

cdr3_length: 16
d_call: TRBD1
clone_size: -
v_call: TRBV11-2
j_call: TRBJ2-7
cdr3_nt: TGTGCCAGCAGCCCCCCCAGGGGGAAGGTACCCTACGAGCAGTACTTC
cdr3_aa: CASSPPRGKVPYEQYF